Listed below are T cell receptor beta chains from one sample, sequenced in a study of blood T cell repertoires in COVID-19. Method: immunoSEQ multiplex PCR; TCRdb's copy keeps in-frame clones and lacks some. Among 95,000 to 150,000 clones listed, more than 75% were seen once. Specimen: peripheral blood. The receptors derive from a human donor in a cohort sampled during active COVID-19. Each CDR3 is given with its conserved first and last residue.

V gene,J gene,CDR3 protein
TRBV12-3/TRBV12-4,TRBJ1-2,CASTREKFYGYTF
TRBV10-1,TRBJ2-3,CASSDESPQGLGTDTQYF
TRBV7-9,TRBJ2-7,CASSFGQGDEQYF
TRBV6-6,TRBJ2-7,CASSRAGTGNHEQYF
TRBV19,TRBJ2-7,CASSSTGTGPEQYF
TRBV12-5,TRBJ1-1,CASTPGLPVNTEAFF
TRBV28,TRBJ2-3,CASSSGLVTDTQYF
TRBV28,TRBJ2-7,CASSLFDSTLNEQYF
TRBV6-5,TRBJ1-1,CASSYSDRGKAFF
TRBV19,TRBJ2-5,CASSVRGETQYF
TRBV7-3,TRBJ2-2,CASSRTGLRGPGELFF
TRBV2,TRBJ1-3,CASSEDRRIGGTIYF
TRBV11-2,TRBJ1-6,CASSTSGTANSPLHF
TRBV6-2/TRBV6-3,TRBJ2-7,CASSYPDRGYEQYF
TRBV27,TRBJ2-5,CASRTRLAGGKTQYF
TRBV14,TRBJ2-7,CASSQGFRGLSYEQYF
TRBV10-2,TRBJ1-4,CASSRRDYEKLFF
TRBV5-1,TRBJ2-4,CASSPRGGGAKNIQYF
TRBV28,TRBJ2-3,CASSLFRDTQYF
TRBV7-7,TRBJ2-5,CASRPGQLGSETQYF
TRBV7-7,TRBJ2-7,CASSLAPGMEQYF
TRBV11-2,TRBJ2-1,CASSYGGAGNEQFF
TRBV3-1/TRBV3-2,TRBJ2-1,CASTLSSGNNEQFF
TRBV6-2/TRBV6-3,TRBJ2-2,CASSYSVQTSGRGELFF
TRBV13,TRBJ2-1,CASSFPTSRYNEQFF
TRBV2,TRBJ1-5,CASRVQGANQPQHF
TRBV28,TRBJ2-1,CASSFGGSTYNEQFF
TRBV21-1,TRBJ2-4,CASSLGRRKGQNIQYF
TRBV7-2,TRBJ2-5,CASRMTSGQETQYF
TRBV5-5,TRBJ2-7,CASSLSGRSGGIWEQYF
TRBV11-2,TRBJ2-1,CASSLNSPYNEQFF
TRBV7-2,TRBJ1-3,CASSLTTSGNTIYF
TRBV28,TRBJ2-3,CASSSLGRREVKADTQYF
TRBV6-2/TRBV6-3,TRBJ1-2,CASSTPTGLYGYTF
TRBV19,TRBJ2-7,CASSPGTQTYEQYF
TRBV27,TRBJ2-1,CASSFFSGEGNEQFF
TRBV4-1,TRBJ2-7,CASSQVIPSGGYEQYF
TRBV4-3,TRBJ2-5,CASSPGLGEETQYF
TRBV28,TRBJ1-5,CASSPDRGRAYSNQPQHF
TRBV6-2/TRBV6-3,TRBJ2-3,CASSRGTSSKGTDTQYF
TRBV5-4,TRBJ2-7,CASSPSGTTISYEQYF